The clone carrying this TCR beta chain was observed at least ten times. Its target is unknown. The sample belongs to a study of T cells in Graves' hyperthyroidism and ophthalmopathy. Overall study findings and caveats: A median about 6 months before onset, the model predicted ophthalmopathy. In the analysis, a 13 V-J model separated ophthalmopathy from stable hyperthyroidism.

The CDR3 is 13 amino acids. Germline CDR1 reads LGHDT; CDR2 reads YNNKEL (reference sequence). The germline V and J ends were trimmed by 3 bases and 1 base, with 6 bases remaining between them. TCR beta CDR3 regions were amplified from RNA. RT-PCR in the first round (using the HTBI primer set) targeted the TCR CDR3. A single record per CDR3 protein comes from TCRdb applying MiXCR to the multiplex PCR reads. Of more than 300,000 distinct CDR3 sequences detected, about 14% appear once; the ten largest clones hold under 30%. Absent ophthalmopathy progression within 18 months defined stable Graves' hyperthyroidism. Uncontrolled infection, other autoimmune disease, pregnancy or lactation led to exclusion.

The V and J genes are TRBV3-1 and TRBJ1-1; D gene uncertain. This clonotype was sampled from a woman in her twenties or thirties with Graves' hyperthyroidism. The sequenced sample was blood. The CDR3 loop reads CASSHLANTEAFF. The CDR3 DNA reads as TGTGCCAGCAGCCATCTTGCGAACACTGAAGCTTTCTTT. The variable domain in full, completed from reference TRBV3-1 and TRBJ1-1, reads DTAVSQTPKYLVTQMGNDKSIKCEQNLGHDTMYWYKQDSKKFLKIMFSYNNKELIINETVPNRFSPKSPDKAHLNLHINSLELGDSAVYFCASSHLANTEAFFGQGTRLTVV.